These 22 T cell receptor beta chains were sequenced from one sample in a study of spatial heterogeneity in lung cancer. A single record per CDR3 protein comes from TCRdb applying MiXCR to the 5' RACE reads. The sample contains tens of thousands of distinct CDR3 sequences, about 12% of which appear only once. Specified time point: sample taken at primary tumor resection. Sequenced material: PBMCs, taken at surgery. The receptors originated from a male donor with early-stage non-small cell lung cancer.

This clonotype showed up just a few times. The rearrangement uses TRBV6-5 and TRBJ1-6; perhaps TRBD1 as D (6 bases). V lost 2 bases and J 7 bases, leaving 15 bases between the germline ends. This CDR3 contains 16 residues. Germline CDR1 is MNHEY and CDR2 is SVGAGI. CDR3 coding DNA: TGTGCCAGCAGTTACGGGGGCAGCGCGTGGAATTCACCCCTCCACTTT. This codes for CASSYGGSAWNSPLHF.

This clonotype was observed a few times. The chain carries TRBV6-5 and TRBJ2-7; TRBD1 is a possible D gene (5 bases). CDR3 length: 13 amino acids. CDR1 and CDR2 (germline): MNHEY, SVGAGI. Trimming cost V 8 bases and J 1 base, with 12 bases left between them. CDR3 sequence reads: CASRDRQSYEQYF. The CDR3 coding sequence is TGTGCCAGCCGAGACAGACAATCCTACGAGCAGTACTTC.

The gene calls are TRBV10-2 and TRBJ1-5; 9 bases match TRBD1. The V and J ends lost 6 bases and 4 bases, in that order; junction bases with no gene match: 4. The CDR3 is made up of 14 amino acids. Germline CDR1 is WSHSY and CDR2 is SAAADI. CDR3 bases: TGCGCCAGCAGGGGGGACAGGGTGAATCAGCCCCAGCATTTT. Its translation is CASRGDRVNQPQHF.

The gene calls are TRBV12-3 or TRBV12-4 and TRBJ2-3; 10 nucleotides line up with TRBD2. This CDR3 comprises 15 residues. V lost 6 bases to trimming and J lost 3 bases; unmatched junction nucleotides: 6. Written as DNA, the CDR3 is TGTGCCAGCAGGGTAGCGGGGGGAGGTACAGATACGCAGTATTTT. Translating gives CASRVAGGGTDTQYF.

With regard to this clonotype: This may arise from a read error, as a much more abundant clone is one base away. As the CDR3 is not closed by the conserved phenylalanine or tryptophan, this likely results from a read error. The chain joins TRBV9 to TRBJ2-3; tentatively, D is TRBD2 (5 bases). The CDR3 consists of 16 residues. The V end was cut by 0 bases, the J end by 0 bases, with 11 bases between. Germline CDR1 is SGDLS and CDR2 is YYNGEE. Written as DNA, the CDR3 is TGTGCCAGCAGCGTAGGAGGGCGGGCCAGCACAGATACGCAGTATATT. It translates to CASSVGGRASTDTQYI.

This clonotype has more than one count but fewer than ten. The chain couples TRBV24-1 to TRBJ2-2; no reliable D call. With 9 bases removed from V and 5 bases from J, the gap between germline ends came to 12 bases. CDR3 length equals 13 residues. Germline V gene data show CDR1 as KGHDR and CDR2 as SFDVKD. The CDR3: CATGLQPTGELFF. CDR3 bases: TGTGCCACCGGATTACAGCCGACCGGGGAGCTGTTTTTT.

This clonotype was counted only a few times. J is TRBJ1-2 and V is TRBV4-3; possible D gene TRBD1, 5 bases. The V gene lost 3 bases and the J gene lost 8 bases, with 22 bases spanning the gap. The CDR3 covers 16 residues. Germline CDR1 and CDR2: LGHNA and YSLEER. The CDR3 loop reads CASSQVTSGTGTGYTF. Written as DNA, the CDR3 is TGCGCCAGCAGCCAGGTTACTTCGGGAACGGGGACCGGCTACACCTTC.

This clonotype was observed many times. V and J are TRBV5-1 and TRBJ1-1; no definite D call. V lost 3 bases and J 3 bases, leaving 6 bases between the germline ends. There are 12 residues in the CDR3. Germline values: CDR1 SGHRS, CDR2 YFSETQ. The CDR3 loop reads CASSSGDTEAFF. CDR3 sequence (DNA): TGCGCCAGCAGCTCCGGGGACACTGAAGCTTTCTTT.

This clonotype was seen ten or more times. The V gene is TRBV28, the J gene TRBJ2-3, with 7 bases matching TRBD2. This CDR3 comprises 15 residues. CDR1 is MDHEN and CDR2 is SYDVKM in the germline V gene. Losses at the gene ends were 6 bases for V and 0 bases for J; bases not matched to a gene: 6. The CDR3 is CASSPGGGSTDTQYF. The CDR3 nucleotides are TGTGCCAGCAGCCCGGGGGGTGGAAGCACAGATACGCAGTATTTT.

The gene calls are TRBV28 and TRBJ1-2; perhaps TRBD1 as D (5 bases). The germline CDR1 and CDR2 sequences are MDHEN and SYDVKM. This CDR3 is built from 16 residues. The V end was cut by 2 bases, the J end by 0 bases, with 13 bases between. For the CDR3, the DNA is TGTGCCAGCAGTTTAGGAGGGGCCGATGCTAACTATGGCTACACCTTC. Amino acids: CASSLGGADANYGYTF.

In this sample, this clonotype turned up many times. V gene TRBV10-3 combines with J gene TRBJ2-4; no clear D. The CDR3 is 14 amino acids. CDR1 ENHRY and CDR2 SYGVKD come from the germline V gene. The ends were cut back, 3 bases at V and 0 bases at J, with 6 bases in the middle. This CDR3 is CAISDGVAKNIQYF. In nucleotides, the CDR3 is TGTGCCATCAGTGACGGAGTAGCCAAAAACATTCAGTACTTC.

This clonotype was detected only a few times. This sequence joins TRBV15 and TRBJ2-3; TRBD1 might be the D (6 bases). Germline V gene data show CDR1 as LNHNV and CDR2 as YYDKDF (reference sequence). This CDR3 has 14 amino acids. V gave up 5 bases and J gave up 1 base, with 10 bases separating them. CDR3 region: CATSARGGTDTQYF. The CDR3 DNA follows: TGTGCCACCAGCGCCAGGGGAGGCACAGATACGCAGTATTTT.

This clonotype has a count of ten or more. The gene calls are TRBV5-6 and TRBJ2-7; D ambiguous. The CDR3 runs to 15 residues. The germline V gene has CDR1 SGHDT and CDR2 YYEEEE. V was trimmed by 3 bases and J by 6 bases, leaving 19 bases between them. The CDR3 sequence: CASSSQPAPPSEQYF. The CDR3 DNA is TGTGCCAGCAGCTCACAGCCCGCCCCCCCCTCCGAGCAGTACTTC.

V and J are TRBV10-3 and TRBJ2-1, with 8 bases aligning to TRBD2. V lost 0 bases and J lost 5; bases outside the gene matches: 12. This CDR3 is 18 amino acids long. Germline V gives CDR1 ENHRY, CDR2 SYGVKD. The CDR3 protein is CAISESSEPGLEHNEQFF. As DNA, the CDR3 is TGTGCCATCAGTGAGTCCTCTGAACCGGGACTAGAACACAATGAGCAGTTCTTC.

This clonotype has ten or more counts. This chain connects TRBV2 to TRBJ2-1, with D hard to call. The CDR3 loop spans 12 amino acids. Looked up from germline, CDR1 is SNHLY and CDR2 is FYNNEI. The ends were cut back, 1 base at V and 9 bases at J, with 7 bases in the middle. The CDR3 loop is CASSEGVTEQFF. The DNA of the CDR3 is TGTGCCAGCAGTGAAGGGGTCACTGAGCAGTTCTTC. The full variable domain, in which reference TRBV2 and TRBJ2-1 provide the parts outside the CDR3, is EPEVTQTPSHQVTQMGQEVILRCVPISNHLYFYWYRQILGQKVEFLVSFYNNEISEKSEIFDDQFSVERPDGSNFTLKIRSTKLEDSAMYFCASSEGVTEQFFGPGTRLTVL.

This clonotype showed up many times. The V call is TRBV28, the J call TRBJ1-2, with 7 nucleotides matching TRBD1. Germline V gene data show CDR1 as MDHEN and CDR2 as SYDVKM. The CDR3 consists of 13 residues. J gave up 6 bases and V 2 bases, and 3 bases lay outside the gene matches. For the CDR3, the DNA is TGTGCCAGCAGTTTAGGACAGGCTAATGGCTACACCTTC. Amino acid sequence: CASSLGQANGYTF.

The V gene is TRBV24-1, the J gene TRBJ2-5, with D perhaps being TRBD1 or TRBD2 (6 bases each). CDR1 is KGHDR and CDR2 is SFDVKD in the germline V gene. The CDR3 has 16 residues. Deletions cut 0 bases from V and 3 bases from J, with 13 bases between. The CDR3 reads CATSDLQEGVEETQYF. The CDR3, as DNA: TGTGCCACCAGTGATTTGCAGGAGGGGGTCGAAGAGACCCAGTACTTC.

J is TRBJ2-1 and V is TRBV2, with 11 nucleotides matching TRBD1. CDR3 size: 12 residues. Germline loops: CDR1 SNHLY, CDR2 FYNNEI. The ends lost 6 bases at V and 15 bases at J; junction bases unmatched: 7. CDR3 coding DNA: TGTGCCAGCAGCGGGACCGGGACAGGGGGGTTCTTC. Amino acids: CASSGTGTGGFF.

This clonotype was seen only a few times. V usage is TRBV12-3 or TRBV12-4 and J usage is TRBJ1-1; D is perhaps TRBD1 (5 bases). Trimming took off 5 bases at V and 1 base at J, with 11 bases between the two ends. This CDR3 has 14 amino acids. DNA of the CDR3: TGTGCCAGCAGTCAACAGGTCCAGAACACTGAAGCTTTCTTT. This sequence encodes CASSQQVQNTEAFF.

This clonotype occurred a few times. The V call is TRBV28, the J call TRBJ2-7, with a weak D call TRBD2 (6 bases). The CDR3 is 13 residues long. V was shortened by 4 bases and J by 3 bases, with 10 bases between the two germline ends. Germline assignment: CDR1 MDHEN and CDR2 SYDVKM. In nucleotides, the CDR3 is TGTGCCAGCAGTTCGGGACTCCACTACGAGCAGTACTTC. Residues: CASSSGLHYEQYF.

This clonotype was found many times. The chain couples TRBV24-1 to TRBJ2-1, with D possibly TRBD2 on 5 matching bases. The V gene's germline CDR1 is KGHDR and CDR2 SFDVKD. This CDR3 region has 13 residues. The germline V and J ends were trimmed by 4 bases and 6 bases, with 9 bases remaining between them. CDR3 sequence: CATSEPSGNEQFF. DNA of the CDR3: TGTGCCACCAGTGAACCAAGCGGCAATGAGCAGTTCTTC.

At least ten counts were recorded for this clonotype. This chain uses TRBV10-3 with TRBJ2-3; 14 bases map to TRBD2. V was pared by 6 bases and J by 6 bases, with 8 bases of the junction left unmatched. The CDR3 is made up of 16 amino acids. Germline V CDR1 and CDR2: ENHRY, SYGVKD. In DNA form, the CDR3 reads TGTGCCATCAGGGTGACTAGCGGGGGGGCCCGGGATACGCAGTATTTT. It yields the protein CAIRVTSGGARDTQYF.